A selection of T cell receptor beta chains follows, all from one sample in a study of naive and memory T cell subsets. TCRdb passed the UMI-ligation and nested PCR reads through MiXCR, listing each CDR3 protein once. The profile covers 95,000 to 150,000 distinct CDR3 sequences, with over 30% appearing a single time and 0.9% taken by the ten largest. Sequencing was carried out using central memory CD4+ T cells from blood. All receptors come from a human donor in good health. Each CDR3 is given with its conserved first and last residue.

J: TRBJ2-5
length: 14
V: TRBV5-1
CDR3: CASRVGGIQETQYF

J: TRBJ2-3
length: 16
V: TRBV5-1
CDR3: CASSVAGRSGTDTQYF

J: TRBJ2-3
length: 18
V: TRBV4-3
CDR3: CASSHSPSTGDNTDTQYF

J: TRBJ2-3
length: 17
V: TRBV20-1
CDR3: CSARYPGGRRSTDTQYF

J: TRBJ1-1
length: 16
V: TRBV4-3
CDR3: CASSQDLTGPRAEAFF

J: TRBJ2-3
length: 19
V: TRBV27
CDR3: CASSLEGGWGYNGEDTQYF

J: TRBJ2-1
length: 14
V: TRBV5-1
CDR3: CASSLGQLYNEQFF

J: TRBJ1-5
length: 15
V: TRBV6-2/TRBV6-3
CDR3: CASRPGTGNNQPQHF

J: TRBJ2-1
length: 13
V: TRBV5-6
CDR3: CASSHVAGVEQFF

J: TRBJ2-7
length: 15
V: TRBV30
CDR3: CAWSVGGQGSYEQYF

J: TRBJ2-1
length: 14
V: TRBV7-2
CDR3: CASSFGAGVNEQFF

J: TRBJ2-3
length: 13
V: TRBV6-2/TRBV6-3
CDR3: CASRGDRTDTQYF

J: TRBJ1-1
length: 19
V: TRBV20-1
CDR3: CSARDHSGQGRLGNTEAFF

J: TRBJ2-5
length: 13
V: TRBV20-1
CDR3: CSALFGGQETQYF

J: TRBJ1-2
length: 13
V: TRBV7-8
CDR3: CASSSDYRDGYTF

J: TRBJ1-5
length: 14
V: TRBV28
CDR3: CASTKGALNQPQHF

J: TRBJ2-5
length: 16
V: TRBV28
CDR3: CASRHLGQAYGETQYF

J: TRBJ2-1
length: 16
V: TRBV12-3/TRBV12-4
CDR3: CASDRKAGSSYNEQFF

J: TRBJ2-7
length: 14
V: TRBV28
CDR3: CASSLSGTLYEQYF

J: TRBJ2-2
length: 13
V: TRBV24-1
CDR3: CATSSFGTGELFF

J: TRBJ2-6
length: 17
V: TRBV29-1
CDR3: CSVAGRESLSGANVLTF

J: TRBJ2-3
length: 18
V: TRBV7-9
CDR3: CASSLWLGVESSTDTQYF

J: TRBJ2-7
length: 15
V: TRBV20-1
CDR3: CSATPTSGRKNEQYF

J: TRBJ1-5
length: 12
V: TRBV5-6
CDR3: CASSFSNQPQHF

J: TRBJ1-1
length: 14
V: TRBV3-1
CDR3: CASSPWDRDSGAFF

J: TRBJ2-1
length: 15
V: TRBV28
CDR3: CASRPGTSRSNEQFF

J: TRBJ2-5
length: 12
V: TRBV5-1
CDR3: CASSLSQETQYF

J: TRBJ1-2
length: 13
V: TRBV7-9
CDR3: CASSLDDFYGYTF

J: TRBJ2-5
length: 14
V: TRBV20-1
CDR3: CSARDMREGETQYF

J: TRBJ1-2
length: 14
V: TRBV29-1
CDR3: CSVRSQGTSYGYTF

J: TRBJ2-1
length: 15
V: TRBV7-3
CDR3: CASSLMRLDVNEQFF

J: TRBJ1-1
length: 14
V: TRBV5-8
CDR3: CASSLYGRNTEAFF

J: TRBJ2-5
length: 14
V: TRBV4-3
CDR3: CASSQAHGQETQYF

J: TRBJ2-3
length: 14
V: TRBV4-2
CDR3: CASSLILATDTQYF

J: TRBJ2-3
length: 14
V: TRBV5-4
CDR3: CASSLALQTDTQYF

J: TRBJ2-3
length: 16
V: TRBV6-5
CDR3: CASSYGSVSGVDTQYF

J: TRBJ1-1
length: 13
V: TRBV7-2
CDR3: CASSPRQDSEAFF

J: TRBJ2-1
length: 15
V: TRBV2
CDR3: CASSGTGTSGNEQFF

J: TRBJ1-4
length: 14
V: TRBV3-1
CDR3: CASSLRTADEKLFF

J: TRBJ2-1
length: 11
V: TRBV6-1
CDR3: CASNRDNEQFF

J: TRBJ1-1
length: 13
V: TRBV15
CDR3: CATSTPTWTEAFF

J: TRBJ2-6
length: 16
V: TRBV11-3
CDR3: CASSEGQGAGANVLTF

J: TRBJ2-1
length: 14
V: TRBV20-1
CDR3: CSARDPRAINEQFF

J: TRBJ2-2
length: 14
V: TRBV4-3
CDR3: CASSPGPSSGELFF

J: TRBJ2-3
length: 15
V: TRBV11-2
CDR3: CASSLIRAGVDTQYF

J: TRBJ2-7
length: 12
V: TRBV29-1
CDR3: CSVGQGAYEQYF

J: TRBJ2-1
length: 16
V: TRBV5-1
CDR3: CASSLQTSRGYNEQFF

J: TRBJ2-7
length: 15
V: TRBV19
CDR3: CASSLQQGPTYEQYF

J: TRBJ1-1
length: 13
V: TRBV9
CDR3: CASSVDLLAEAFF

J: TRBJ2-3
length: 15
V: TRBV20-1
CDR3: CSARWTGGRSDTQYF

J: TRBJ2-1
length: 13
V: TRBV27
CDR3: CASKAGTYNEQFF

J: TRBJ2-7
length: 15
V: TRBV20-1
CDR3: CSARDPFSGRPEQYF

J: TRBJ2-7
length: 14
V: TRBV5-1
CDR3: CASSLAVRPYEQYF

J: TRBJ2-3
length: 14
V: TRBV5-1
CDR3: CASSSRTGGDTQYF

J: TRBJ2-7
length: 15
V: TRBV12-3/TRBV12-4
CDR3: CASSLLSGVTGEQYF

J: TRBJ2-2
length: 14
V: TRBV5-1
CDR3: CASSLGLETGELFF

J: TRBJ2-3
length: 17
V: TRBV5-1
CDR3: CASSLVSRGRITVEQYF